The entry below gives a single T cell receptor (beta chain) sequence along with its context. This sample was included in a study of blood T cell repertoires in COVID-19. Study background: The United States, Italy and Spain provided the acute and convalescent COVID-19 samples. Sources were T cells, B-cell-depleted T cells, or PBMCs; the material itself was cDNA or gDNA.

Sequencing used immunoSEQ multiplex PCR; TCRdb keeps in-frame clones, though not all of them. The sample contains 350,000 or so clones, 70% to 90% of which appear only once. Those who participated ranged in age from roughly 18 to 100 years and resided in about two dozen US areas. Participants were placed into cohorts based on the clinical history they reported. Sample: PBMCs or T cells enriched from blood (not recorded which). The origin of this receptor is a woman aged 40 to 55 with acute COVID-19.

The CDR3 nucleotides read TGTGCTAGTGGTCCGACTTCAATACGACAGGGCCCATCCTACGAGCAGTACTTC. This codes for CASGPTSIRQGPSYEQYF. V usage is TRBV12-5 and J usage is TRBJ2-7; 7 bases map to TRBD1. CDR1 is LGHNT and CDR2 is FRNRAP in the germline V gene. The CDR3 is 18 amino acids. The ends lost 5 bases at V and 1 base at J; junction bases unmatched: 17.